Listed here are 25 T cell receptor beta chains from one sample, sequenced in a study of blood T cell repertoires in COVID-19. Sequencing was performed with immunoSEQ multiplex PCR; in TCRdb, only in-frame clones are kept and a portion is missing. The sample has 200,000 to 250,000 clones, about nine tenths seen once. Sequencing was performed on PBMCs or T cells enriched from blood (not recorded which). The source is a woman between 50 and 59 years old in a cohort exposed to, infected with or recovered from COVID-19 (not recorded which).

This clone occurred a few times. The V gene is TRBV5-1, the J gene TRBJ1-3; TRBD1 matches at 8 bases. The CDR3 spans 16 residues. Germline V gene lookup returns CDR1 SGHRS and CDR2 YFSETQ. With V trimmed by 2 bases and J by 6 bases, 10 bases remained unmatched. The CDR3 sequence is CASSFGGQALPNTIYF. The CDR3 bases are TGCGCCAGCAGCTTTGGGGGACAGGCTCTACCAAACACCATATATTTT.

This clone showed up just once. The V call is TRBV3-1 (or the pseudogene TRBV3-2), the J call TRBJ2-7, with D maybe TRBD2 (5 bases). V gave up 1 base and J gave up 1 base, with 8 bases separating them. The length of the CDR3 is 14 residues. The germline V gene has CDR1 LGHDT and CDR2 YNNKEL (reference sequence). CDR3 nucleotide sequence: TGTGCCAGCAGCCAAGCCGGGGATTCCTACGAGCAGTACTTC. Amino acid sequence: CASSQAGDSYEQYF.

This clone was observed once. CDR3 DNA sequence: TGCGCCAGTAGTGTTCAGGCTCAAGAGACCCAGTACTTC. The encoded protein is CASSVQAQETQYF. V gene TRBV5-1 combines with J gene TRBJ2-5, with D unresolved. Trimming removed 8 bases at V and 2 bases at J, with 13 bases between. Germline V gene data show CDR1 as SGHRS and CDR2 as YFSETQ. The CDR3 contains 13 residues. The whole variable domain, filled in from reference TRBV5-1 and TRBJ2-5, reads KAGVTQTPRYLIKTRGQQVTLSCSPISGHRSVSWYQQTPGQGLQFLFEYFSETQRNKGNFPGRFSGRQFSNSRSEMNVSTLELGDSALYLCASSVQAQETQYFGPGTRLLVL.

The CDR3 nucleotides read TGCGCCAGCAGCTTTCGACAGGGGGCCGATTTTGAAGGCTACACCTTC. It translates to CASSFRQGADFEGYTF. The rearrangement uses TRBV5-1 and TRBJ1-2; 10 bases are a match to TRBD1. CDR1 and CDR2 from the germline V gene are SGHRS and YFSETQ. With V trimmed by 2 bases and J by 8 bases, 12 bases remained unmatched. The CDR3 totals 16 residues.

The chain recombines TRBV5-4 with TRBJ2-3, with D uncertain. Trimming left V 4 bases short and J 0 bases short, with 9 bases between. Germline V gene data show CDR1 as SGHNT and CDR2 as YYREEE (reference sequence). The CDR3 totals 14 residues. The CDR3 DNA reads TGTGCCAGCAGCACGCCTGGCAGCACAGATACGCAGTATTTT. The encoded protein is CASSTPGSTDTQYF. Using reference TRBV5-4 and TRBJ2-3 for the parts outside the CDR3, the full variable domain is ETGVTQSPTHLIKTRGQQVTLRCSSQSGHNTVSWYQQALGQGPQFIFQYYREEENGRGNFPPRFSGLQFPNYSSELNVNALELDDSALYLCASSTPGSTDTQYFGPGTRLTVL.

V is TRBV25-1 and J is TRBJ1-1; D is perhaps TRBD1 (5 bases). Germline V CDR1 and CDR2: MGHDK, SYGVNS. The V end was cut by 4 bases, the J end by 4 bases, with 13 bases between. The CDR3 is 14 amino acids. CDR3 sequence: CASSAGGALTEAFF. The CDR3 nucleotides read TGTGCCAGCAGTGCTGGAGGGGCGCTCACTGAAGCTTTCTTT.

This chain links TRBV11-2 with TRBJ2-3; 11 bases align to TRBD2. Looked up from germline, CDR1 is SGHAT and CDR2 is FQNNGV. V was clipped by 5 bases and J by 3 bases; unmatched bases: 4. CDR3 length equals 15 residues. In DNA form, the CDR3 reads TGTGCCAGCAGCCGGACTAGCGGGCCTACAGATACGCAGTATTTT. This codes for CASSRTSGPTDTQYF.

The chain recombines TRBV28 with TRBJ2-7, with a possible D match to TRBD1 (6 bases). Trimming left V 5 bases short and J 5 bases short, with 22 bases between. The CDR3 is made up of 16 amino acids. From germline, CDR1 is MDHEN and CDR2 SYDVKM. CDR3 bases: TGTGCCAGCAGTCCCCCGGGGATGGGGGCAGGGCACGAGCAGTACTTC. Its protein product is CASSPPGMGAGHEQYF.

The V call is TRBV20-1, the J call TRBJ1-1; D is ambiguous. CDR1 is DFQATT, CDR2 SNEGSKA, per germline (reference sequence). Trimming pared 3 bases from V and 1 base from J, leaving 3 bases between. The CDR3 has 11 amino acids. The CDR3, as DNA: TGCAGTGCTAGCAAGAACACTGAAGCTTTCTTT. Its translation: CSASKNTEAFF.

The rearrangement links TRBV9 to TRBJ1-1, with TRBD1 as a possible D gene (5 bases). V shed 3 bases and J shed 9 bases, with 12 bases lying between them. The CDR3 totals 12 residues. From germline, CDR1 is SGDLS and CDR2 YYNGEE. DNA of the CDR3: TGTGCCAGCAGCGGCCGGGGGGAGAAAGCTTTCTTT. Residues: CASSGRGEKAFF.

CDR3 protein: CASSFHQGAEVTHWNTQYF. The CDR3 bases are TGTGCCAGCAGCTTTCATCAGGGCGCCGAGGTAACCCACTGGAATACGCAGTATTTT. The chain employs TRBV7-2 and TRBJ2-3, with D possibly being TRBD1 (5 bases). CDR1 and CDR2 (germline): SGHTA, FQGNSA. This CDR3 region has 19 residues. Trimming removed 3 bases from V and 7 bases from J, with 29 bases in between.

This rearrangement joins TRBV6-2 or TRBV6-3 to TRBJ2-3; 15 nucleotides match TRBD2. The CDR3 totals 16 residues. Germline loops: CDR1 MNHEY, CDR2 SVGEGT. V lost 4 bases to trimming and J lost 6 bases; unmatched junction nucleotides: 5. DNA of the CDR3: TGTGCCAGCAGTTCCCCCGGACTAGCGGGGGGGGATACGCAGTATTTT. Its protein product is CASSSPGLAGGDTQYF.

This rearrangement joins TRBV5-1 to TRBJ2-3; D possibly corresponds to TRBD2 (5 bases). Trimming took off 0 bases at V and 3 bases at J, with 14 bases between the two ends. CDR1 SGHRS and CDR2 YFSETQ come from the germline V gene. The CDR3 is made up of 16 amino acids. In nucleotides, the CDR3 is TGCGCCAGCAGCTTGGGCGTTAGTTCGGGGACAGATACGCAGTATTTT. Protein: CASSLGVSSGTDTQYF.

This sequence joins TRBV4-2 and TRBJ2-2; 8 bases match TRBD2. Germline V gives CDR1 LGHNA, CDR2 YNFKEQ. This CDR3 is 18 amino acids long. V shed 0 bases and J 5 bases; nucleotides not matched to a gene: 11. The CDR3 sequence: CASSQDPDGGGWTGELFF. CDR3 coding DNA: TGTGCCAGCAGCCAAGATCCCGATGGCGGGGGGTGGACCGGGGAGCTGTTTTTT.

This rearrangement joins TRBV7-2 to TRBJ1-2; possibly TRBD1 for D (6 bases). Germline V gene sequence: CDR1 SGHTA, CDR2 FQGNSA. There are 16 residues in the CDR3. The germline V and J ends were trimmed by 5 bases and 4 bases, with 20 bases remaining between them. The CDR3 region has the DNA TGTGCCAGCAGCAGAACCGGGACACCATACGCCTATGGCTACACCTTC. Amino acids: CASSRTGTPYAYGYTF.

The V and J genes are TRBV29-1 and TRBJ1-4; D is possibly TRBD1 (5 bases). Between the trimmed V and J ends, which lost 6 bases and 4 bases, there was a span of 12 bases. This CDR3 is built from 13 residues. Germline V gene sequence: CDR1 SQVTM, CDR2 ANQGSEA. The CDR3 nucleotides are TGCAGCGTCGCGGGACGGAATAATGAAAAACTGTTTTTT. Encoded protein: CSVAGRNNEKLFF.

The chain couples TRBV4-3 to TRBJ1-5, with D hard to call. This CDR3 comprises 15 residues. V was clipped by 0 bases and J by 1 base, with 7 bases between them. Germline-derived CDR1 and CDR2 are LGHNA and YSLEER. CDR3 sequence reads: CASSQDQSSNQPQHF. In nucleotides, the CDR3 is TGCGCCAGCAGCCAAGATCAAAGCAGCAATCAGCCCCAGCATTTT.

This clone was observed a few times. V gene TRBV19 combines with J gene TRBJ2-1; tentatively, D is TRBD1 (6 bases). This CDR3 contains 13 residues. Germline V gives CDR1 LNHDA, CDR2 SQIVND (reference sequence). Trimming removed 5 bases from V and 7 bases from J, with 12 bases in between. The CDR3 region is CASSAQQGNEQFF. The CDR3 DNA reads TGTGCCAGTAGTGCCCAACAGGGAAATGAGCAGTTCTTC.

This clone came up once. This chain uses TRBV6-2 or TRBV6-3 with TRBJ2-1; D remains ambiguous. V was trimmed by 4 bases and J by 0 bases, leaving 10 bases between them. Germline CDR1 is MNHEY and CDR2 is SVGEGT. The CDR3 totals 15 residues. CDR3 sequence (DNA): TGTGCCAGCAGTTCAACGTATAGCTCCTACAATGAGCAGTTCTTC. Amino acids: CASSSTYSSYNEQFF.

The J gene is TRBJ1-2, the V gene TRBV19; TRBD1 matches 10 bases. The CDR3 consists of 15 residues. Germline CDR1 LNHDA, CDR2 SQIVND (reference sequence). Trimming cost V 4 bases and J 12 bases; bases outside gene matches: 14. CDR3 bases: TGTGCCAGTAGTACCCACCGAGGGACAGGGGCCAGGGACACCTTC. Its translation is CASSTHRGTGARDTF. Combining the CDR3 with reference TRBV19 and TRBJ1-2 gives the whole variable domain DGGITQSPKYLFRKEGQNVTLSCEQNLNHDAMYWYRQDPGQGLRLIYYSQIVNDFQKGDIAEGYSVSREKKESFPLTVTSAQKNPTAFYLCASSTHRGTGARDTFGSGTRLTVV.

The V gene is TRBV19, the J gene TRBJ1-1, with D unclear. The germline V gene encodes CDR1 LNHDA and CDR2 SQIVND (reference sequence). CDR3 length: 14 residues. The CDR3 sequence is CALPTVVRNTEAFF. CDR3 bases: TGTGCTCTACCTACTGTCGTTCGGAACACTGAAGCTTTCTTT.

As concerns this clone: The conserved final phenylalanine or tryptophan is absent from the CDR3, which likely points to a read error. The limits of the CDR3 on the DNA are not certain, so only TCRdb's listed CDR3 is given. V usage is TRBV27 and J usage is TRBJ1-1; the table's D call of TRBD1 was not tested on the DNA. Ends included, the CDR3 has 9 residues. From germline, CDR1 is MNHEY and CDR2 SMNVEV (reference sequence). Here the CDR3 reads CASSPGTLI.

V is TRBV10-1 and J is TRBJ1-2; D gene ambiguous. The V end was cut by 2 bases, the J end by 3 bases, with 7 bases between. Germline values: CDR1 WNHNN, CDR2 SYGVQD (reference sequence). The CDR3 covers 13 residues. In nucleotides, the CDR3 is TGCGCCAGCAGTGAGGGCGGCTACTATGGCTACACCTTC. Protein sequence: CASSEGGYYGYTF.

The chain uses TRBV11-2 and TRBJ1-1; D ambiguous. The V end lost 3 bases, the J end lost 1 base, and 15 bases lay between the germline ends. Germline assignment: CDR1 SGHAT and CDR2 FQNNGV. CDR3 length: 16 residues. CDR3: CASSFQFRGSNTEAFF. The CDR3 DNA follows: TGTGCCAGCAGCTTCCAGTTCCGGGGATCGAACACTGAAGCTTTCTTT.

The chain joins TRBV11-2 to TRBJ2-5; 12 bases are a match to TRBD2. Germline CDR1 SGHAT, CDR2 FQNNGV. The CDR3 totals 15 residues. With V trimmed by 5 bases and J by 6 bases, 7 bases remained unmatched. CDR3 protein: CASSPRLAGVQTQYF. The CDR3 DNA follows: TGTGCCAGCAGCCCCCGACTAGCGGGGGTTCAGACCCAGTACTTC.